This T cell receptor beta chain was found in a study of T cell responses to AZD1222 COVID-19 vaccine. Study-wide results and limits: Nearly half of spike-specific TCRs reportedly target variant regions that are unmutated in the B.1.351 and B.1.1.7 variants. Receipt of two AZD1222 doses was followed by a rise in Spike-specific TCR breadth and depth.

The ends were cut back, 4 bases at V and 2 bases at J, with 13 bases in the middle. Germline CDR1 SGHNT, CDR2 YYREEE (reference sequence). CDR3 size: 15 residues. With respect to this clone: Its antigen is currently unknown.

Libraries were prepared by immunoSEQ multiplex PCR; TCRdb keeps only in-frame clonotypes and omits some of them. The sample consists of 150,000 to 200,000 clones, 75% to 95% of them appearing once. This TCR came from an adult in good health. The starting material was peripheral blood, obtained on day 0 of AZD1222 vaccination. This sequence joins TRBV5-4 and TRBJ1-5, with D uncertain. The CDR3 sequence: CASSLHGGGNQPQHF. The CDR3 bases are TGTGCCAGCAGCCTCCACGGTGGGGGCAATCAGCCCCAGCATTTT.